This TCR beta chain came from a study of CD8+ T cells in alopecia areata. About the research overall: Graft recipients were roughly 6-11-week-old female C3H/HeJ mice, and donor skin originated from roughly 6-13-month-old C3H/HeJ mice with spontaneous alopecia. Study-level points and caveats: With patients, TCR sharing proved less clear than in mice, a difference possibly related to HLA. Scalp sequencing also captures normal skin's resident alphabeta T cells. Lesional scalp, notably in alopecia totalis/universalis, had clonality above that of normal scalp.

It was with CD4, CD8alpha, NKG2D, NKG2ACE and other markers that pooled cutaneous lymph node cells were sorted. As to this clone: As yet, its antigen is unknown. The listed genes are named as in mouse.

Sequencing relied on a cDNA template that was reverse transcribed from extracted RNA. The method was immunoSEQ multiplex PCR; TCRdb's version includes in-frame clones alone and lacks a portion of them. The table lists 200,000 to 300,000 clones, no singletons, with around 1.2% in the top ten. Sequencing was performed on CD4+ T cells sorted from a lymph node. This sequence was found in a C3H/HeJ mouse with alopecia areata. The strain's MHC: H2-k.

The DNA read from the CDR3 is TGTGCCAGCAGTGATGCGAGGGATGCT. Translating gives CASSDARDA. The CDR3 reads in full as CASSDARDAEQFF. V and J are TRBV13-1 and TRBJ2-1; D uncertain. The read falls 4 residues short of the CDR3 end, and the missing part is taken from the germline J gene. CDR3 size: 13 residues. V was clipped by 0 bases and J by 5 bases, with 6 bases between them. Germline loops: CDR1 NSHNY, CDR2 SYGAGN.